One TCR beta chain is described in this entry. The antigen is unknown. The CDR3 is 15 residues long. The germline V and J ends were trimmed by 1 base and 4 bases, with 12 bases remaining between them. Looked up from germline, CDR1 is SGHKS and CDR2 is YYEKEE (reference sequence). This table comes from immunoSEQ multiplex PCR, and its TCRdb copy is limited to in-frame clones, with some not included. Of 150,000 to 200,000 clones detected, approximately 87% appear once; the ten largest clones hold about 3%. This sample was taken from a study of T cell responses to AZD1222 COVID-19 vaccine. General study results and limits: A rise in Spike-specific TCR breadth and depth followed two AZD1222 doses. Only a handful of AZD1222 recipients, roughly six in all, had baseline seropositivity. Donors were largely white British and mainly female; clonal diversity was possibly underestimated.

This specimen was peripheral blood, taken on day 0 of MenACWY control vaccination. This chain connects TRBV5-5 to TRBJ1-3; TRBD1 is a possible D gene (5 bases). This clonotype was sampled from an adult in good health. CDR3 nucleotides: TGTGCCAGCAGCTTGTTGGGGGGAGGCGGAAACACCATATATTTT. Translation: CASSLLGGGGNTIYF. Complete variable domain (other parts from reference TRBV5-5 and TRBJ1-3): DAGVTQSPTHLIKTRGQQVTLRCSPISGHKSVSWYQQVLGQGPQFIFQYYEKEERGRGNFPDRFSARQFPNYSSELNVNALLLGDSALYLCASSLLGGGGNTIYFGEGSWLTVV.